The 22 T cell receptor beta chains below were found in one sample sequenced in a study of graft-versus-host responses after intestinal transplantation (dated by TCRdb to about 2021). These receptors' targets are unknown. Library preparation employed the immunoSEQ multiplex PCR assay. TCRdb retrieved this table from immuneACCESS and kept in-frame rearrangements only. Not all clones are present; in checked studies, unresolved V genes account for under half, and no reason is known for the remainder. This sample holds 40,000 to 55,000 clones; about 95% were observed only once. Approximately 0.21% of the sample lies in the top ten. The time point label here, explained by the study, means: cells obtained before transplantation from donor or recipient. The sample here was unstimulated CD8+ T cells sorted from spleen or lymph node cells, taken before transplant. These receptors originate from a human donor who was the organ donor for an intestinal transplant.

Remarks on this clone: This same CDR3 is encoded by further DNA sequences in the sample. V gene TRBV2 combines with J gene TRBJ2-5; TRBD2 matches at 7 bases. V trimming: 3 bases; J trimming: 4 bases; junction bases outside the gene matches: 11. Per germline, CDR1 SNHLY and CDR2 FYNNEI. CDR3 length equals 16 residues. The CDR3 region is CASSDDPKAGLETQYF. The DNA of the CDR3 is TGTGCCAGCAGTGACGACCCGAAAGCGGGGTTAGAGACCCAGTACTTC.

The chain has TRBV27 and TRBJ2-7; D is perhaps TRBD1 or TRBD2 (5 bases each). Germline CDR1 MNHEY, CDR2 SMNVEV (reference sequence). CDR3 length: 13 amino acids. V was clipped by 0 bases and J by 7 bases, with 10 bases between them. CDR3 bases: TGTGCCAGCAGTTTATCGGGGGTACGAGAGCAGTACTTC. Translated, it gives CASSLSGVREQYF.

The J gene is TRBJ2-2, the V gene TRBV6-1; 10 bases fit TRBD2. The CDR3 covers 17 residues. Germline values: CDR1 MNHNS, CDR2 SASEGT. Trimming took 4 bases from V and 6 from J; bases not matched to a gene: 11. CDR3 nucleotide sequence: TGTGCCAGCAGTGCGGGACTAGCGTCACCGCGACCCGGGGAGCTGTTTTTT. Encoded protein: CASSAGLASPRPGELFF.

The chain uses TRBV7-2 and TRBJ1-2, with D uncertain. Germline V CDR1 and CDR2: SGHTA, FQGNSA. The CDR3 is made up of 13 amino acids. Trimming took off 0 bases at V and 5 bases at J, with 7 bases between the two ends. In DNA, the CDR3 is TGTGCCAGCAGCTTAGCGTCGGGTTATGGCTACACCTTC. Translation gives CASSLASGYGYTF.

The V gene is TRBV11-2, the J gene TRBJ1-1; D remains unclear. CDR1 is SGHAT and CDR2 is FQNNGV in the germline V gene. V was trimmed by 4 bases and J by 1 base, leaving 4 bases between them. The CDR3 sequence is 12 residues long. CDR3 in DNA: TGTGCCAGCAGCTCCGGGAACACTGAAGCTTTCTTT. Its translation is CASSSGNTEAFF.

The chain recombines TRBV4-2 with TRBJ2-5; weak D call: TRBD2 (6 bases). The ends were cut back, 3 bases at V and 2 bases at J, with 13 bases in the middle. The CDR3 sequence is 15 residues long. Germline CDR1 reads LGHNA; CDR2 reads YNFKEQ. The CDR3 nucleotides read TGTGCCAGCAGCCAGGGGGACTCCCCGCAAGAGACCCAGTACTTC. It encodes CASSQGDSPQETQYF.

The chain links TRBV4-1 to TRBJ2-7; D may match TRBD1 or TRBD2 (5 bases each). Trimming took off 1 base at V and 0 bases at J, with 7 bases between the two ends. Germline loops: CDR1 MGHRA, CDR2 YSYEKL. There are 14 residues in the CDR3. CDR3 in amino acids: CASSQGGSSYEQYF. The CDR3 nucleotides read TGCGCCAGCAGCCAAGGGGGGTCCTCCTACGAGCAGTACTTC.

The rearrangement links TRBV6-6 to TRBJ2-5, with 7 positions matching TRBD1. The J segment lost 3 bases and the V segment lost 5 bases, leaving 9 bases of the junction unmatched. Germline-derived CDR1 and CDR2 are MNHNY and SVGAGI (reference sequence). CDR3 size: 15 residues. CDR3 DNA: TGTGCCAGCAGTCTACCACCCCAGGGGGAAGAGACCCAGTACTTC. Amino acids: CASSLPPQGEETQYF.

This clone was recorded once. The chain couples TRBV5-4 to TRBJ1-6; TRBD1 matches at 9 bases. CDR1 and CDR2 from the germline V gene are SGHNT and YYREEE (reference sequence). Losses at the gene ends were 4 bases for V and 15 bases for J; bases not matched to a gene: 17. This CDR3 is 16 amino acids long. The CDR3 nucleotides are TGTGCCAGCAGCGCCTCCGGGACAGGGTATGAACAGGGCCTCCACTTT. This sequence encodes CASSASGTGYEQGLHF.

The chain has TRBV9 and TRBJ1-2, with no clear D. The germline V and J ends were trimmed by 3 bases and 0 bases, with 18 bases remaining between them. The CDR3 length is 17 residues. Germline lookup yields CDR1 SGDLS and CDR2 YYNGEE. The CDR3, as DNA: TGTGCCAGCAGCGCGTCCCTCTCAGAAGAGACTAACTATGGCTACACCTTC. It codes for CASSASLSEETNYGYTF.

This chain joins TRBV6-1 and TRBJ2-7, with D perhaps matching TRBD1 or TRBD2 (6 bases each). Looked up from germline, CDR1 is MNHNS and CDR2 is SASEGT. V was trimmed by 6 bases and J by 1 base, leaving 16 bases between them. CDR3 length: 15 amino acids. CDR3 DNA: TGTGCCAGCAGCCCTGGATGGGGGGCGTCCTACGAGCAGTACTTC. Translated: CASSPGWGASYEQYF.

The chain links TRBV6-5 to TRBJ1-5; D not certain. The CDR3 contains 13 residues. CDR1 and CDR2 from the germline V gene are MNHEY and SVGAGI. The V end lost 5 bases, the J end lost 2 bases, and 7 bases lay between the germline ends. The CDR3 here is CASSDGGNQPQHF. CDR3 coding DNA: TGTGCCAGCAGTGACGGGGGCAATCAGCCCCAGCATTTT.

This chain connects TRBV5-4 to TRBJ1-2; no clear D gene. V lost 0 bases and J 6 bases, leaving 9 bases between the germline ends. Germline CDR1 SGHNT, CDR2 YYREEE (reference sequence). This CDR3 region has 13 residues. CDR3 nucleotides: TGTGCCAGCAGCTTGGGACCGGGGAATGGCTACACCTTC. It encodes CASSLGPGNGYTF. Complete variable domain (other parts from reference TRBV5-4 and TRBJ1-2): ETGVTQSPTHLIKTRGQQVTLRCSSQSGHNTVSWYQQALGQGPQFIFQYYREEENGRGNFPPRFSGLQFPNYSSELNVNALELDDSALYLCASSLGPGNGYTFGSGTRLTVV.

V is TRBV11-2 and J is TRBJ1-1; D is ambiguous. Trimming removed 3 bases at V and 1 base at J, with 6 bases between. Germline-derived CDR1 and CDR2 are SGHAT and FQNNGV. This CDR3 spans 13 amino acids. CDR3 sequence: CASSFAKNTEAFF. The CDR3 region has the DNA TGTGCCAGCAGCTTTGCCAAGAACACTGAAGCTTTCTTT. Combining the CDR3 with reference TRBV11-2 and TRBJ1-1 gives the whole variable domain EAGVAQSPRYKIIEKRQSVAFWCNPISGHATLYWYQQILGQGPKLLIQFQNNGVVDDSQLPKDRFSAERLKGVDSTLKIQPAKLEDSAVYLCASSFAKNTEAFFGQGTRLTVV.

The chain recombines TRBV7-9 with TRBJ1-1; D remains unclear. The CDR3 extends over 14 amino acids. Germline V gene sequence: CDR1 SEHNR, CDR2 FQNEAQ (reference sequence). Trimming stripped 5 bases from V and 1 base from J, with 11 bases between. The CDR3, as DNA: TGTGCCAGCAGCCCCCGAACGGAGAACACTGAAGCTTTCTTT. Translation: CASSPRTENTEAFF.

This chain connects TRBV11-2 to TRBJ2-1; D is ambiguous. The CDR3 sequence is 11 residues long. Germline CDR1 reads SGHAT; CDR2 reads FQNNGV. V was shortened by 1 base and J by 8 bases, with 3 bases between the two germline ends. Written as DNA, the CDR3 is TGTGCCAGCAGCTTAGCCCATGAGCAGTTCTTC. This sequence encodes CASSLAHEQFF.

The chain is built from TRBV10-3 and TRBJ2-5; 12 bases are shared with TRBD1. The germline CDR1 and CDR2 sequences are ENHRY and SYGVKD. This CDR3 is built from 13 residues. J was trimmed by 11 bases and V by 6 bases; bases with no gene match: 7. CDR3 nucleotides: TGTGCCATCAGGTCGGGACAGGGGGCTGAGCAGTACTTC. Protein: CAIRSGQGAEQYF.

J is TRBJ1-1 and V is TRBV7-6; 8 bases match TRBD1. Trimming removed 3 bases from V and 2 bases from J; junction bases left unmatched: 8. The CDR3 runs to 16 residues. The germline gives CDR1 SGHVS, CDR2 FNYEAQ. In DNA, the CDR3 is TGTGCCAGCAGCTTGACGACAGGGGAGGTTAACACTGAAGCTTTCTTT. This gives the protein CASSLTTGEVNTEAFF.

The V call is TRBV25-1, the J call TRBJ2-7; D is uncertain. The V end lost 3 bases, the J end lost 3 bases, and 15 bases lay between the germline ends. CDR1 and CDR2 from the germline V gene are MGHDK and SYGVNS. The CDR3 has 15 amino acids. In DNA, the CDR3 is TGTGCCAGCAGTGATCCCCCTGCAGTTCTCTACGAGCAGTACTTC. Its protein is CASSDPPAVLYEQYF.

The V and J genes are TRBV29-1 and TRBJ2-7; 8 nucleotides align to TRBD2. This CDR3 region has 16 residues. V lost 0 bases, J lost 3 bases, and 10 bases stayed unmatched. Germline lookup yields CDR1 SQVTM and CDR2 ANQGSEA. DNA for the CDR3: TGCAGCGTTGAAGATTATCGTAGCGGGGCAAACTACGAGCAGTACTTC. Its protein product is CSVEDYRSGANYEQYF.

The chain links TRBV9 to TRBJ1-2; 8 bases are shared with TRBD1. Germline V gene sequence: CDR1 SGDLS, CDR2 YYNGEE. This CDR3 is built from 14 residues. With 0 bases clipped from V and 8 bases from J, the junction kept 6 bases outside the gene matches. The CDR3 DNA follows: TGTGCCAGCAGCGTAGAGGACAGGGCGGACGGCTACACCTTC. It yields the protein CASSVEDRADGYTF.

J is TRBJ2-1 and V is TRBV12-5, with D perhaps given as TRBD1 or TRBD2 (7 bases each). Trimming shortened V by 0 bases and J by 8 bases, and 20 bases separated the two germline ends. This CDR3 is 17 amino acids long. The germline CDR1 and CDR2 sequences are LGHNT and FRNRAP. CDR3 bases: TGTGCTAGTGGTTTGGTCCTGGCCCTCAGGGGGGGGTATGAGCAGTTCTTC. Amino acid sequence: CASGLVLALRGGYEQFF.